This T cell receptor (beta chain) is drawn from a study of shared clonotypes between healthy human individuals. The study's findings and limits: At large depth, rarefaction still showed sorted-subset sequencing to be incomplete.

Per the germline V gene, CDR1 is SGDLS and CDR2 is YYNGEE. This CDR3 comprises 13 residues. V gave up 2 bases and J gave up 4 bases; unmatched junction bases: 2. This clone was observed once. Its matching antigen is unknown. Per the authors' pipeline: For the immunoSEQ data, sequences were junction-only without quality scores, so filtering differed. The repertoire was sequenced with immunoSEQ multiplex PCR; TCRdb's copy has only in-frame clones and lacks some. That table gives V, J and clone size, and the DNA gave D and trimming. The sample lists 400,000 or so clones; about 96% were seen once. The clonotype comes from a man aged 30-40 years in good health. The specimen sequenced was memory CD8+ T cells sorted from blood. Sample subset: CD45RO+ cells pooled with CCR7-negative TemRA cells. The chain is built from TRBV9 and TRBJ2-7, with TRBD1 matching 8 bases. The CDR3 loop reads CASSVRQGYEQYF. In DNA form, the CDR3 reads TGTGCCAGCAGCGTTCGACAGGGGTACGAGCAGTACTTC.